The source of this T cell receptor beta chain is a study of CD8 T cells in Susac syndrome. The CDR3 totals 15 residues. The V gene's germline CDR1 is MNHEY and CDR2 SVGEGT. Trimming left V 6 bases short and J 8 bases short, with 19 bases between. After extraction with the RNeasy kit, roughly 0.5 to 1 ug of the RNA was reverse transcribed using random hexamers. Each CDR3 protein gets one entry after TCRdb re-called the immunoSEQ multiplex PCR reads with MiXCR. This table holds tens of thousands of distinct CDR3 sequences, roughly 95% found once. The chain recombines TRBV6-2 or TRBV6-3 with TRBJ1-4; a weak D match, TRBD1 (5 bases). This clonotype was obtained from a human donor with multiple sclerosis. The sequenced material came from CD8+ T cells from PBMCs. The CDR3 reads CASSRPREIGEKLFF. For the CDR3, the DNA is TGTGCCAGCAGCCGCCCCAGGGAAATCGGCGAAAAACTGTTTTTT.